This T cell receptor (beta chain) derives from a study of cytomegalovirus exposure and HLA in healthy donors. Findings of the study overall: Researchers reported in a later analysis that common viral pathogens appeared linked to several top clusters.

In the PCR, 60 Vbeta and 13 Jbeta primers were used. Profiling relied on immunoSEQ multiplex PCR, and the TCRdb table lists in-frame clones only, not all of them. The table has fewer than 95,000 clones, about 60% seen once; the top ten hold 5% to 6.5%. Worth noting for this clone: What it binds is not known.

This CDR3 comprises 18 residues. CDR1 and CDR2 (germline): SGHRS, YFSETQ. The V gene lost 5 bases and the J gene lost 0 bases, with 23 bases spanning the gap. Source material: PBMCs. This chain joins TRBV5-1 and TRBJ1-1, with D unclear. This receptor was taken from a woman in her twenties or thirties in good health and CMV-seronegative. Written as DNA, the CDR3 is TGCGCCAGCAGTTATGCGTCCTGGGGAGGGAGGATGAACACTGAAGCTTTCTTT. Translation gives CASSYASWGGRMNTEAFF.